This T cell receptor (beta chain) was profiled in a study of identical twins. Donors uniformly comprised healthy Caucasians. General study findings and limits: High-abundance cord blood beta clonotypes had fewer insertions; memory repertoires showed none.

TCRdb ran MiXCR on the 5' RACE reads and lists one entry per CDR3 protein. The sample records about 890,000 distinct CDR3 sequences, roughly an eighth being singletons. V gave up 4 bases and J gave up 6 bases; unmatched junction bases: 1. The V gene's germline CDR1 is MGHRA and CDR2 YSYEKL. The CDR3 is 12 residues long. On this clonotype itself: Its antigen is currently unknown.

This same sample was also taken into another study, of yellow fever vaccine responses in identical twins.

The clonotype comes from a woman aged 18 to 35 in good health. V is TRBV4-1 and J is TRBJ2-3, with TRBD1 identical over 7 bases. Sequencing input: PBMCs. CDR3 DNA sequence: TGCGCCAGCAGCCTGGGACAGGATACGCAGTATTTT. Translation gives CASSLGQDTQYF.